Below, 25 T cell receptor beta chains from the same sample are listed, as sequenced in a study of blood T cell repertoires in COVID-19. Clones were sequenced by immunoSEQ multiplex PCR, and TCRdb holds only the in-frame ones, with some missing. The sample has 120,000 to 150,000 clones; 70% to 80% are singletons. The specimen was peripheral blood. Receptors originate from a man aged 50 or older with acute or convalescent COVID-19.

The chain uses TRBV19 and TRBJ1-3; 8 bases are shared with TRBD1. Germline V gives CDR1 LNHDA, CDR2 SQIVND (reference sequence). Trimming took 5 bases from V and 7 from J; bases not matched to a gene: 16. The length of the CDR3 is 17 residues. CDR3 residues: CASSASPGTGFWNTIYF. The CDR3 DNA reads TGTGCCAGTAGTGCGAGCCCCGGGACAGGCTTTTGGAACACCATATATTTT.

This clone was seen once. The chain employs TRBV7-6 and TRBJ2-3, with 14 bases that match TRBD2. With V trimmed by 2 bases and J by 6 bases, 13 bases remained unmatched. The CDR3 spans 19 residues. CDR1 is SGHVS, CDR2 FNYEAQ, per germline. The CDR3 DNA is TGTGCCAGCAGCTTAAGTGTTCCGGGGACTAGCGGGGGAGTGGATACGCAGTATTTT. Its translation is CASSLSVPGTSGGVDTQYF.

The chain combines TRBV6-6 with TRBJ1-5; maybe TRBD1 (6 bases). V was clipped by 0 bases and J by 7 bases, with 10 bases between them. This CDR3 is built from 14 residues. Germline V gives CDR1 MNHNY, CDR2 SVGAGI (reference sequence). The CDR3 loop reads CASSYSQGMQPQHF. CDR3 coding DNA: TGTGCCAGCAGTTACTCGCAGGGGATGCAGCCCCAGCATTTT.

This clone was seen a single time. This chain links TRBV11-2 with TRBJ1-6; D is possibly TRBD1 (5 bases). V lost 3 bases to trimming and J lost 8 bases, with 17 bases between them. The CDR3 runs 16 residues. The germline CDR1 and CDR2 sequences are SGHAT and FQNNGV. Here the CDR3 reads CASSLARRGRDSPLHF. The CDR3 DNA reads TGTGCCAGCAGCTTGGCCCGCCGGGGGAGGGATTCACCCCTCCACTTT.

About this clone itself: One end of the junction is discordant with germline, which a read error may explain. For the CDR3, the DNA is TGCGTCAGCGTTGACAGGTCTGCTTCACCCCTCCACTTT. Translating gives CVSVDRSASPLHF. The chain carries TRBV10-2 and TRBJ1-6; D possibly corresponds to TRBD1 (6 bases). The CDR3 is made up of 13 amino acids. Germline CDR1 and CDR2: WSHSY and SAAADI.

The CDR3 DNA sequence: TGTGCCAGCAGCGGGACAGGGAAGATGAATCTGCAGTATTTT. As protein: CASSGTGKMNLQYF. The rearrangement links TRBV28 to TRBJ2-3; 9 bases map to TRBD1. The germline V gene has CDR1 MDHEN and CDR2 SYDVKM. This CDR3 has 14 residues. V gave up 6 bases and J gave up 11 bases; unmatched junction bases: 12.

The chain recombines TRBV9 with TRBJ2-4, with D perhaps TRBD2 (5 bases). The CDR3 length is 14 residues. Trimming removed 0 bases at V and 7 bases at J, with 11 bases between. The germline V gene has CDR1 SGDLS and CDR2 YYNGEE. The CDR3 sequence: CASSVAGVANIQYF. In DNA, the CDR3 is TGTGCCAGCAGCGTAGCTGGAGTAGCGAACATTCAGTACTTC.

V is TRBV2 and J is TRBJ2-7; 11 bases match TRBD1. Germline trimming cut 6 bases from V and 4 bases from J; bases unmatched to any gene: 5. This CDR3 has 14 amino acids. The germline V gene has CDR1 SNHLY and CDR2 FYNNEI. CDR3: CASRGDRGAYEQYF. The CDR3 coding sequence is TGTGCCAGCAGGGGGGACAGGGGGGCTTACGAGCAGTACTTC. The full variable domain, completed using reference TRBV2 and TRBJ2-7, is EPEVTQTPSHQVTQMGQEVILRCVPISNHLYFYWYRQILGQKVEFLVSFYNNEISEKSEIFDDQFSVERPDGSNFTLKIRSTKLEDSAMYFCASRGDRGAYEQYFGPGTRLTVT.

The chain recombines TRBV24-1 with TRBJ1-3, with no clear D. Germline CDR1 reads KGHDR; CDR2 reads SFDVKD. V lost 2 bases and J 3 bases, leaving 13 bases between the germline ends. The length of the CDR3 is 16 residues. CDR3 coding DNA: TGTGCCACCAGTGATTCCCGGACGGGGTTTGGAAACACCATATATTTT. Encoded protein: CATSDSRTGFGNTIYF.

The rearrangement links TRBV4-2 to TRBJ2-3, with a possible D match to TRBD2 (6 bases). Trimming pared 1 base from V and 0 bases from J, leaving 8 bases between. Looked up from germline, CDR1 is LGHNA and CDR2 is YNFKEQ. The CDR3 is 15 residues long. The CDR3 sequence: CASSQVRGSTDTQYF. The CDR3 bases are TGTGCCAGCAGCCAAGTTCGGGGGAGCACAGATACGCAGTATTTT.

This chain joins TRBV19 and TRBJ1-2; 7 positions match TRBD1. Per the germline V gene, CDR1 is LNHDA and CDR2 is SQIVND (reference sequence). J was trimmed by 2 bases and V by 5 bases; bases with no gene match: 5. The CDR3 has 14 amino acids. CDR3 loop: CASSPGQANYGYTF. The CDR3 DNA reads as TGTGCCAGTAGTCCCGGACAGGCCAACTATGGCTACACCTTC.

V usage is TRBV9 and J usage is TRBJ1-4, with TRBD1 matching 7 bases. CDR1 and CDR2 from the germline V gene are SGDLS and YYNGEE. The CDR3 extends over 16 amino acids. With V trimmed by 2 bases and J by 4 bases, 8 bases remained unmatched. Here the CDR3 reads CASSVTRDSSNEKLFF. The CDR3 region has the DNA TGTGCCAGCAGCGTGACTCGGGACAGTAGTAATGAAAAACTGTTTTTT.

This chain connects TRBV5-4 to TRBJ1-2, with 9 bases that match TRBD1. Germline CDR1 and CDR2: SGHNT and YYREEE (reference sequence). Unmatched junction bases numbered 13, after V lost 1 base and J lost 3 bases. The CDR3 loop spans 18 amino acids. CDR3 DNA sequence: TGTGCCAGCAGCTTGTATGCGACAGGGGGTGATTTGGACTATGGCTACACCTTC. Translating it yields CASSLYATGGDLDYGYTF.

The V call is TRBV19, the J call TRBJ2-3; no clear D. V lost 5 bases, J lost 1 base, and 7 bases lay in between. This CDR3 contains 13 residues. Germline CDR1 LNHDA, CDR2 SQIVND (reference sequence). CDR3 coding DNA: TGTGCCAGTAGTTCTCAGGGCACAGATACGCAGTATTTT. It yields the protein CASSSQGTDTQYF. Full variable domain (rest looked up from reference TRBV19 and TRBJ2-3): DGGITQSPKYLFRKEGQNVTLSCEQNLNHDAMYWYRQDPGQGLRLIYYSQIVNDFQKGDIAEGYSVSREKKESFPLTVTSAQKNPTAFYLCASSSQGTDTQYFGPGTRLTVL.

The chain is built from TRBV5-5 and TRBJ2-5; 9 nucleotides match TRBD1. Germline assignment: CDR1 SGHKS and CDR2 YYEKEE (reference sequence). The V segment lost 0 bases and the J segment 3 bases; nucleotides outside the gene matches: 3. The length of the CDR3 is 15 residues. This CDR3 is CASSLARQGEETQYF. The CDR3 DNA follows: TGTGCCAGCAGCTTGGCAAGACAGGGGGAAGAGACCCAGTACTTC.

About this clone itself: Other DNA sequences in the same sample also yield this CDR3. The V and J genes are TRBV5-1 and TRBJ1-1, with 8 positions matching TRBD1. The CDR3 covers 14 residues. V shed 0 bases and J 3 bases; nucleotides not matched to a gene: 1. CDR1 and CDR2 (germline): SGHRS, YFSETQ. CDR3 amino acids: CASSLGQGYTEAFF. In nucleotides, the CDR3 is TGCGCCAGCAGCTTGGGACAGGGGTACACTGAAGCTTTCTTT.

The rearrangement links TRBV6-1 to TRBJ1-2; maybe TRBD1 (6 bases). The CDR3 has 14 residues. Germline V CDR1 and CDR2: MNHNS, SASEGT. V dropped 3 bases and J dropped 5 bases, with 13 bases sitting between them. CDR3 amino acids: CASSDRGGAYGYTF. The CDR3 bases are TGTGCCAGCAGTGACCGGGGGGGGGCTTATGGCTACACCTTC.

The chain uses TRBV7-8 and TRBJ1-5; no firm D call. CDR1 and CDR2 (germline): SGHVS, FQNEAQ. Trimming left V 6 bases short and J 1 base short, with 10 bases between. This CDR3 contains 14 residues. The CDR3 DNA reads TGTGCCAGCAGGGCAGCCGGGAGCAATCAGCCCCAGCATTTT. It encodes CASRAAGSNQPQHF.

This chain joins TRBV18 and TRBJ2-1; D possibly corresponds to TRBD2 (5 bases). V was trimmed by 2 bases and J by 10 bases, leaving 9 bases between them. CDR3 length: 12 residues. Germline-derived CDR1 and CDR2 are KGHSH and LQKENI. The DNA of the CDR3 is TGTGCCAGCTCACCAGCATCGGGGGAGCAGTTCTTC. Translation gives CASSPASGEQFF.

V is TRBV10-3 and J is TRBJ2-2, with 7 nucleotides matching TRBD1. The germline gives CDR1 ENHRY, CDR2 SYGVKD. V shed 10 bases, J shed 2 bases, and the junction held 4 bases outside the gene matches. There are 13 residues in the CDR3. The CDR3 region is CATGTVNTGELFF. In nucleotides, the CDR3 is TGTGCCACCGGGACAGTAAACACCGGGGAGCTGTTTTTT.

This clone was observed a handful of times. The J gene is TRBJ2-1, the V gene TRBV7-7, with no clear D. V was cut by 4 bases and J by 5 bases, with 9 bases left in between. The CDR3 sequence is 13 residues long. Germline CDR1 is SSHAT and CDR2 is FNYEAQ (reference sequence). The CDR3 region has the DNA TGTGCCAGCAGCTCCCACAGAGACAATGAGCAGTTCTTC. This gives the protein CASSSHRDNEQFF. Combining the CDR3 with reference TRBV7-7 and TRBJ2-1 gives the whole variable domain GAGVSQSPRYKVTKRGQDVTLRCDPISSHATLYWYQQALGQGPEFLTYFNYEAQPDKSGLPSDRFSAERPEGSISTLTIQRTEQRDSAMYRCASSSHRDNEQFFGPGTRLTVL.

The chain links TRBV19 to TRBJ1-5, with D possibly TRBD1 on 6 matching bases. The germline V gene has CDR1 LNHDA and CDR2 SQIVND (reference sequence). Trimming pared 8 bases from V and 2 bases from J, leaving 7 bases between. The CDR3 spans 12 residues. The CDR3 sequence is CASRQGNQPQHF. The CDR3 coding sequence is TGTGCCAGTCGACAGGGCAATCAGCCCCAGCATTTT. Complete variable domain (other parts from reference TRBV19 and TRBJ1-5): DGGITQSPKYLFRKEGQNVTLSCEQNLNHDAMYWYRQDPGQGLRLIYYSQIVNDFQKGDIAEGYSVSREKKESFPLTVTSAQKNPTAFYLCASRQGNQPQHFGDGTRLSIL.

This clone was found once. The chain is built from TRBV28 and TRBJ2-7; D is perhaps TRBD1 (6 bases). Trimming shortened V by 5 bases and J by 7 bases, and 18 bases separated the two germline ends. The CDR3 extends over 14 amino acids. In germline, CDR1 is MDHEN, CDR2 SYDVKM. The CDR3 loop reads CASSPRAGVEEQYV. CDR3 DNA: TGTGCCAGCAGTCCCCGGGCAGGGGTAGAAGAGCAGTACGTC.

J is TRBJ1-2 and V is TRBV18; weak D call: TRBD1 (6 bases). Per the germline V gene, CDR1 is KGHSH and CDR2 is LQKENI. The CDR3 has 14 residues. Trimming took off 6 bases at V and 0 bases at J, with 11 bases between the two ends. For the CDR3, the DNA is TGTGCCAGCTCCGAGGACAGTTCTAACTATGGCTACACCTTC. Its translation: CASSEDSSNYGYTF.

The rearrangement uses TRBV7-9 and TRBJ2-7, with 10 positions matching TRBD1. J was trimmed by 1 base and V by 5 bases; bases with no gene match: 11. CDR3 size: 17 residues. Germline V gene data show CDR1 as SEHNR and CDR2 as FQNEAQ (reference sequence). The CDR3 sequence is CASSPQLRDRGSYEQYV. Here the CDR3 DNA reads TGTGCCAGCAGCCCTCAACTCCGGGACAGGGGTTCCTACGAGCAGTACGTC.